One sample yielded the 29 T cell receptor beta chains listed below, sequenced in a study of response to subunit inactivated influenza vaccine. TCRdb fed the RT-PCR reads into MiXCR, producing one record per CDR3 protein. The sample lists some 520,000 distinct CDR3 sequences; about 15% were seen once. The sequenced sample was CD4+ T cells sorted from PBMCs, obtained less than 30 months after vaccination. Receptors originate from a man between 50 and 69 years old who received an inactivated influenza vaccine.

The chain combines TRBV27 with TRBJ2-7, with TRBD1 identical over 11 bases. The J segment lost 5 bases and the V segment lost 5 bases, leaving 11 bases of the junction unmatched. CDR3 length: 16 amino acids. Per the germline V gene, CDR1 is MNHEY and CDR2 is SMNVEV (reference sequence). The CDR3 DNA follows: TGTGCCAGCAGTAGGGTGTGGACAGGGGGCTTTGACGAGCAGTACTTC. As protein: CASSRVWTGGFDEQYF.

This chain links TRBV24-1 with TRBJ2-5; 12 nucleotides align to TRBD2. V was pared by 4 bases and J by 5 bases, with 4 bases of the junction left unmatched. The germline V gene has CDR1 KGHDR and CDR2 SFDVKD. The CDR3 length is 15 residues. CDR3 sequence reads: CATSETSGSGETQYF. The CDR3 DNA reads as TGTGCCACCAGTGAGACTAGCGGGAGTGGGGAGACCCAGTACTTC.

This chain connects TRBV20-1 to TRBJ2-7; possible D gene TRBD1, 6 bases. There are 13 residues in the CDR3. Germline CDR1 and CDR2: DFQATT and SNEGSKA (reference sequence). Trimming took 6 bases from V and 0 from J, leaving 12 bases between them. CDR3 sequence (DNA): TGCAGTGCCAGCAGGGGCCACTCCTACGAGCAGTACTTC. As protein: CSASRGHSYEQYF.

This clonotype was seen a handful of times. This chain uses TRBV7-2 with TRBJ2-5, with 12 positions matching TRBD1. From germline, CDR1 is SGHTA and CDR2 FQGNSA. J lost 7 bases, V lost 0 bases, and 9 bases had no gene match. The CDR3 runs to 17 residues. The CDR3 region is CASSLALVGQGAGTQYF. The CDR3 coding sequence is TGTGCCAGCAGCTTAGCGCTTGTGGGACAGGGGGCCGGGACCCAGTACTTC.

This clonotype appeared a few times. The V gene is TRBV20-1, the J gene TRBJ2-3; 10 bases align to TRBD2. The CDR3 consists of 15 residues. Germline-derived CDR1 and CDR2 are DFQATT and SNEGSKA (reference sequence). V shed 3 bases, J shed 4 bases, and the junction held 7 bases outside the gene matches. CDR3 region: CSARFLAGVSDTQYF. The CDR3 region has the DNA TGCAGTGCTAGGTTCCTAGCGGGGGTCTCAGATACGCAGTATTTT.

This clonotype has more than one count but fewer than ten. CDR3 sequence: CASSPGYRGASNQPQHF. For the CDR3, the DNA is TGTGCCAGCAGTCCCGGCTACAGGGGAGCGAGCAATCAGCCCCAGCATTTT. This chain uses TRBV12-3 or TRBV12-4 with TRBJ1-5; the match to TRBD1 covers 7 bases. This CDR3 region has 17 residues. With 5 bases clipped from V and 1 base from J, the junction kept 11 bases outside the gene matches.

This chain connects TRBV5-1 to TRBJ2-7, with D possibly being TRBD2 (5 bases). Germline CDR1 SGHRS, CDR2 YFSETQ. This CDR3 comprises 14 residues. V dropped 4 bases and J dropped 6 bases, with 17 bases sitting between them. For the CDR3, the DNA is TGCGCCAGCAGCCGGACTTTGGGTGTTGGCGAGCAGTACTTC. Protein: CASSRTLGVGEQYF.

The chain recombines TRBV9 with TRBJ2-1; tentative D call: TRBD2 (6 bases). CDR3 size: 15 residues. Germline V gene sequence: CDR1 SGDLS, CDR2 YYNGEE. With 3 bases removed from V and 5 bases from J, the gap between germline ends came to 15 bases. CDR3 protein: CASSARGTSNNEQFF. The CDR3 DNA reads TGTGCCAGCAGCGCGAGAGGGACTTCCAACAATGAGCAGTTCTTC.

This clonotype was recorded many times. V and J are TRBV6-2 or TRBV6-3 and TRBJ2-1, with 8 bases matching TRBD2. J was trimmed by 4 bases and V by 5 bases; bases with no gene match: 10. The CDR3 runs 16 residues. The germline V gene encodes CDR1 MNHEY and CDR2 SVGEGT. The CDR3 DNA reads TGTGCCAGCAGTGATACCGGGACTAGGAGATACAATGAGCAGTTCTTC. It translates to CASSDTGTRRYNEQFF.

The genes are TRBV6-5 and TRBJ1-2; D remains ambiguous. This CDR3 is built from 14 residues. Germline V gives CDR1 MNHEY, CDR2 SVGAGI. V lost 0 bases and J lost 2, with 7 bases in between. DNA of the CDR3: TGTGCCAGCAGTTACTCGACGGAAAACTATGGCTACACCTTC. Translating gives CASSYSTENYGYTF.

In this sample, this clonotype turned up a few times. In DNA form, the CDR3 reads TGCGCCAGCAGCAAGGGTGGGGTTTTCTATAATTCACCCCTCCACTTT. This encodes CASSKGGVFYNSPLHF. The chain links TRBV5-1 to TRBJ1-6; no definite D call. With 4 bases removed from V and 3 bases from J, the gap between germline ends came to 14 bases. Germline V gene lookup returns CDR1 SGHRS and CDR2 YFSETQ. The CDR3 loop spans 16 amino acids.

This clonotype has just a few counts. This rearrangement joins TRBV20-1 to TRBJ2-3, with 11 bases lining up with TRBD2. The J segment lost 0 bases and the V segment lost 3 bases, leaving 5 bases of the junction unmatched. CDR1 is DFQATT and CDR2 is SNEGSKA in the germline V gene (reference sequence). The CDR3 loop spans 16 amino acids. In nucleotides, the CDR3 is TGCAGTGCTAGGGGGCTAGCGGGGGGTAGCACAGATACGCAGTATTTT. Translation: CSARGLAGGSTDTQYF.

This clonotype has more than one count but fewer than ten. The rearrangement links TRBV6-1 to TRBJ1-2, with TRBD1 matching 9 bases. This CDR3 has 14 amino acids. The V gene's germline CDR1 is MNHNS and CDR2 SASEGT. V was pared by 5 bases and J by 4 bases, with 5 bases of the junction left unmatched. In DNA, the CDR3 is TGTGCCAGCAGTAGTACAGGGGGCGTCTATGGCTACACCTTC. It translates to CASSSTGGVYGYTF.

V and J are TRBV20-1 and TRBJ2-5, with D unresolved. CDR3 length: 15 residues. With 0 bases removed from V and 1 base from J, the gap between germline ends came to 12 bases. Germline V gives CDR1 DFQATT, CDR2 SNEGSKA (reference sequence). CDR3 DNA sequence: TGCAGTGCTAGAGATCCTGCAGGCGTCCAAGAGACCCAGTACTTC. It encodes CSARDPAGVQETQYF.

This clonotype has only a few counts. V is TRBV5-5 and J is TRBJ2-5, with D tentatively TRBD1 (5 bases). The CDR3 has 17 amino acids. V was pared by 1 base and J by 0 bases, with 16 bases between. Looked up from germline, CDR1 is SGHKS and CDR2 is YYEKEE (reference sequence). CDR3 sequence (DNA): TGTGCCAGCAGCTTGAAGGGCGGCAGGGTGTACCAAGAGACCCAGTACTTC. This encodes CASSLKGGRVYQETQYF.

CDR3 sequence reads: CASSPASKETQYF. The CDR3 coding sequence is TGTGCCAGCTCACCGGCCTCTAAAGAGACCCAGTACTTC. The chain joins TRBV18 to TRBJ2-5; D remains unclear. There are 13 residues in the CDR3. Trimming shortened V by 3 bases and J by 3 bases, and 8 bases separated the two germline ends. Germline V CDR1 and CDR2: KGHSH, LQKENI.

This chain links TRBV6-5 with TRBJ1-1, with 10 bases fitting TRBD1. Germline assignment: CDR1 MNHEY and CDR2 SVGAGI. The CDR3 loop spans 18 amino acids. Unmatched junction bases numbered 9, after V lost 2 bases and J lost 0 bases. The CDR3 coding sequence is TGTGCCAGCAGTTACACGACAGGGGGCCGTTTCATGAACACTGAAGCTTTCTTT. This translates into CASSYTTGGRFMNTEAFF.

In its sample, this clonotype was seen a few times. The V and J genes are TRBV6-1 and TRBJ2-1; a possible D gene is TRBD2 (6 bases). The CDR3 sequence is 15 residues long. Germline CDR1 and CDR2: MNHNS and SASEGT. V was shortened by 5 bases and J by 4 bases, with 15 bases between the two germline ends. The CDR3 spells CASSPQPGTYNEQFF. DNA of the CDR3: TGTGCCAGCAGTCCCCAACCCGGGACTTACAATGAGCAGTTCTTC.

This clonotype was found a few times. V usage is TRBV5-6 and J usage is TRBJ2-3, with D possibly matching TRBD2 (5 bases). The length of the CDR3 is 15 residues. In germline, CDR1 is SGHDT, CDR2 YYEEEE. Trimming took off 4 bases at V and 5 bases at J, with 17 bases between the two ends. In DNA form, the CDR3 reads TGTGCCAGCAGCATGGACGGAGGCACGGGAGATACGCAGTATTTT. As protein: CASSMDGGTGDTQYF. The whole variable domain, filled in from reference TRBV5-6 and TRBJ2-3, reads DAGVTQSPTHLIKTRGQQVTLRCSPKSGHDTVSWYQQALGQGPQFIFQYYEEEERQRGNFPDRFSGHQFPNYSSELNVNALLLGDSALYLCASSMDGGTGDTQYFGPGTRLTVL.

In regard to this clonotype: This may arise from a read error, as a much more abundant clone is one base away. The CDR3 DNA is TGTGCCAGCAGTGAGAGTGCCGCAGATACGCAGTATTTT. Residues: CASSESAADTQYF. This chain joins TRBV12-3 or TRBV12-4 and TRBJ2-3; D is ambiguous. Deletions cut 5 bases from V and 4 bases from J, with 10 bases between. CDR3 length equals 13 residues.

This clonotype has a handful of counts. The chain couples TRBV5-5 to TRBJ1-6, with unresolved D. Germline assignment: CDR1 SGHKS and CDR2 YYEKEE (reference sequence). Trimming pared 0 bases from V and 7 bases from J, leaving 8 bases between. The CDR3 contains 14 residues. CDR3: CASSLGPGNSPLHF. The DNA for the CDR3 is TGTGCCAGCAGCTTGGGACCCGGGAATTCACCCCTCCACTTT.

This chain connects TRBV6-2 or TRBV6-3 to TRBJ2-7; D is perhaps TRBD1 (5 bases). The CDR3 length is 12 residues. The V end was cut by 4 bases, the J end by 7 bases, with 11 bases between. CDR1 and CDR2 (germline): MNHEY, SVGEGT. CDR3 sequence reads: CASSFAGFEQYF. DNA of the CDR3: TGTGCCAGCAGTTTCGCAGGGTTTGAGCAGTACTTC.

The chain recombines TRBV29-1 with TRBJ2-1; TRBD1 matches at 8 bases. CDR1 and CDR2 (germline): SQVTM, ANQGSEA. The CDR3 totals 14 residues. V shed 6 bases, J shed 3 bases, and the junction held 7 bases outside the gene matches. The CDR3 spells CSVAAGGIYNEQFF. CDR3 DNA: TGCAGCGTGGCGGCAGGGGGCATCTACAATGAGCAGTTCTTC.

This clonotype was counted ten times or more. The chain links TRBV5-1 to TRBJ2-5, with unresolved D. CDR1 is SGHRS, CDR2 YFSETQ, per germline. Trimming removed 5 bases at V and 5 bases at J, with 16 bases between. This CDR3 spans 14 amino acids. Written as DNA, the CDR3 is TGCGCCAGCAGGCCGCGTAGTACAATGGAGACCCAGTACTTC. Translated: CASRPRSTMETQYF.

This clonotype was counted ten times or more. The chain couples TRBV20-1 to TRBJ2-2; the match to TRBD2 covers 7 bases. The CDR3 extends over 13 amino acids. Germline loops: CDR1 DFQATT, CDR2 SNEGSKA (reference sequence). V lost 6 bases to trimming and J lost 5 bases; unmatched junction nucleotides: 6. CDR3 sequence: CSAAGETTGELFF. CDR3 sequence (DNA): TGCAGTGCGGCGGGGGAGACGACCGGGGAGCTGTTTTTT.

The chain's CDR3 is CASRGGVISYEQYF. The CDR3 nucleotides are TGTGCCAGCAGAGGCGGGGTTATATCCTACGAGCAGTACTTC. The chain links TRBV6-2 or TRBV6-3 to TRBJ2-7; D possibly corresponds to TRBD2 (6 bases). Germline-derived CDR1 and CDR2 are MNHEY and SVGEGT. Trimming took 6 bases from V and 1 from J, leaving 13 bases between them. The CDR3 is 14 amino acids.

The rearrangement links TRBV19 to TRBJ2-7; tentative D call: TRBD2 (6 bases). The CDR3 runs 13 residues. The germline V gene has CDR1 LNHDA and CDR2 SQIVND (reference sequence). V dropped 5 bases and J dropped 5 bases, with 13 bases sitting between them. Here the CDR3 reads CASSHGGKNEQYF. In nucleotides, the CDR3 is TGTGCCAGTAGTCACGGAGGGAAGAACGAGCAGTACTTC. Combining the CDR3 with reference TRBV19 and TRBJ2-7 gives the whole variable domain DGGITQSPKYLFRKEGQNVTLSCEQNLNHDAMYWYRQDPGQGLRLIYYSQIVNDFQKGDIAEGYSVSREKKESFPLTVTSAQKNPTAFYLCASSHGGKNEQYFGPGTRLTVT.

This clonotype appeared a few times. This chain links TRBV7-8 with TRBJ1-2; 8 bases map to TRBD1. CDR3 size: 16 residues. The junction had 12 bases not matched to a gene; V was cut back by 5 bases and J by 4 bases. Germline V gives CDR1 SGHVS, CDR2 FQNEAQ. Here the CDR3 reads CASSPTGAREFYGYTF. CDR3 sequence (DNA): TGTGCCAGCAGCCCGACAGGGGCCCGCGAATTCTATGGCTACACCTTC.

The rearrangement links TRBV29-1 to TRBJ1-1; D ambiguous. V lost 4 bases to trimming and J lost 2 bases, with 8 bases between them. This CDR3 spans 12 amino acids. Germline V gives CDR1 SQVTM, CDR2 ANQGSEA. In DNA, the CDR3 is TGCAGCGTTGCTTCTAGAAACACTGAAGCTTTCTTT. Amino acid sequence: CSVASRNTEAFF.